The 18 T cell receptor beta chains presented below share a single source sample, sequenced in a study of blood T cell repertoires in COVID-19. Here immunoSEQ multiplex PCR was the method, and the copy in TCRdb shows in-frame clones only, minus some. This repertoire shows more than 200,000 clones, about 88% found once; its top ten account for roughly 1.6%. The specimen was PBMCs or T cells enriched from blood (not recorded which). The receptors derive from a woman in her fifties or sixties who had recovered from COVID-19.

The DNA of the CDR3 is TGTGCCAGCCGAGATCGGACTGAAGCTTTCTTT. Translated: CASRDRTEAFF. The chain links TRBV7-9 to TRBJ1-1; no clear D. Germline V lookup: CDR1 SEHNR, CDR2 FQNEAQ (reference sequence). The CDR3 totals 11 residues. The ends were cut back, 8 bases at V and 5 bases at J, with 9 bases in the middle.

The rearrangement uses TRBV20-1 and TRBJ2-7; D perhaps matches TRBD1 (5 bases). The CDR3 loop spans 12 amino acids. CDR1 is DFQATT, CDR2 SNEGSKA, per germline (reference sequence). The V end lost 3 bases, the J end lost 7 bases, and 13 bases lay between the germline ends. The CDR3 spells CSASSRVGEQYF. DNA for the CDR3: TGCAGTGCTAGTTCCAGGGTGGGTGAGCAGTACTTC.

The CDR3 here is CASSLSRGNTEAFF. CDR3 nucleotide sequence: TGTGCCAGCAGCCTGTCTAGGGGGAACACTGAAGCTTTCTTT. The V and J genes are TRBV7-2 and TRBJ1-1; the D gene is possibly TRBD1 (5 bases). CDR3 length: 14 residues. V lost 5 bases to trimming and J lost 1 base, with 11 bases between them. The germline CDR1 and CDR2 sequences are SGHTA and FQGNSA.

This chain uses TRBV14 with TRBJ2-7; 8 bases align to TRBD1. Germline V gene lookup returns CDR1 SGHDN and CDR2 FVKESK. V was pared by 6 bases and J by 6 bases, with 10 bases of the junction left unmatched. CDR3 length: 14 residues. The CDR3 nucleotides are TGTGCCAGCAGTCCCACGACAGGGGTGGGCGAGCAGTACTTC. Residues: CASSPTTGVGEQYF.

CDR3 DNA sequence: TGTGCCAGCAGTTCAAACAGGGGGGTTGGGGAAAAACTGTTTTTT. Its translation is CASSSNRGVGEKLFF. This sequence joins TRBV6-5 and TRBJ1-4; 8 bases map to TRBD1. J was trimmed by 8 bases and V by 4 bases; bases with no gene match: 9. Germline CDR1 and CDR2: MNHEY and SVGAGI. The CDR3 covers 15 residues.

The chain has TRBV9 and TRBJ2-1, with 8 bases fitting TRBD2. The CDR3 is 13 residues long. CDR1 and CDR2 (germline): SGDLS, YYNGEE. The trim removed 3 bases at V and 6 bases at J, leaving 2 bases unmatched. CDR3 bases: TGTGCCAGCAGCGCGGGACTAGTCAATGAGCAGTTCTTC. Its translation: CASSAGLVNEQFF.

This chain connects TRBV9 to TRBJ2-7; 13 bases fit TRBD2. CDR1 SGDLS and CDR2 YYNGEE come from the germline V gene. This CDR3 is 18 amino acids long. The trim removed 3 bases at V and 2 bases at J, leaving 11 bases unmatched. CDR3 amino acids: CASSAVEGGTSGTYEQYF. The CDR3 nucleotides are TGTGCCAGCAGCGCCGTAGAAGGAGGGACTAGCGGGACCTACGAGCAGTACTTC.

The CDR3 is CSARRRKPQHF. In DNA form, the CDR3 reads TGCAGTGCTAGAAGGAGGAAGCCCCAGCATTTT. V is TRBV20-1 and J is TRBJ1-5, with D unclear. The V end lost 2 bases, the J end lost 8 bases, and 7 bases lay between the germline ends. Germline V lookup: CDR1 DFQATT, CDR2 SNEGSKA (reference sequence). The CDR3 is made up of 11 amino acids.

About this clone: The junction departs from the called germline gene at one end, perhaps through a read error. V usage is TRBV7-7 and J usage is TRBJ2-5; D not certain. The CDR3 spans 15 residues. Germline CDR1 SSHAT, CDR2 FNYEAQ (reference sequence). The CDR3 DNA sequence: TGTGCTAGCAGCCCCAATAGTATTGCCCAAGAGACCCAGTACTTC. Protein: CASSPNSIAQETQYF.

The chain carries TRBV18 and TRBJ2-1, with TRBD2 matching over 7 bases. V gave up 4 bases and J gave up 6 bases; unmatched junction bases: 15. This CDR3 comprises 17 residues. In germline, CDR1 is KGHSH, CDR2 LQKENI. The CDR3 nucleotides are TGTGCCAGCTCACTAAGGACTAGTGAGGTGGGCTCCAATGAGCAGTTCTTC. Protein: CASSLRTSEVGSNEQFF.

J is TRBJ2-3 and V is TRBV6-2 or TRBV6-3, with TRBD2 identical over 8 bases. In germline, CDR1 is MNHEY, CDR2 SVGEGT. This CDR3 region has 17 residues. The J segment lost 4 bases and the V segment lost 1 base, leaving 10 bases of the junction unmatched. The CDR3 DNA is TGTGCCAGCAGTTACTTTTTCGGACTAGCTTCCTCAGATACGCAGTATTTT. Amino acid sequence: CASSYFFGLASSDTQYF.

This rearrangement joins TRBV5-1 to TRBJ1-1; D is undetermined. Trimming removed 4 bases at V and 1 base at J, with 14 bases between. Germline loops: CDR1 SGHRS, CDR2 YFSETQ. The CDR3 contains 15 residues. The CDR3 coding sequence is TGCGCCAGCAGCCGACTCCAGATCACGAACACTGAAGCTTTCTTT. It codes for CASSRLQITNTEAFF.

This rearrangement joins TRBV5-1 to TRBJ1-2; TRBD1 is a possible D gene (6 bases). The CDR3 runs 15 residues. The germline V and J ends were trimmed by 0 bases and 4 bases, with 13 bases remaining between them. Germline lookup yields CDR1 SGHRS and CDR2 YFSETQ. CDR3 region: CASSLGTGLSYGYTF. The CDR3, as DNA: TGCGCCAGCAGCTTGGGTACAGGGCTGAGCTATGGCTACACCTTC.

This clone appeared a single time. CDR3 DNA sequence: TGCGCCAGCAGGGGCCAAGGTGGAAACACCATATATTTT. Amino acid sequence: CASRGQGGNTIYF. This chain joins TRBV5-1 and TRBJ1-3; no definite D call. The V gene's germline CDR1 is SGHRS and CDR2 YFSETQ. Between the trimmed V and J ends, which lost 5 bases and 3 bases, there was a span of 9 bases. The CDR3 is made up of 13 amino acids.

The gene calls are TRBV5-4 and TRBJ2-2, with D possibly being TRBD2 (6 bases). Germline V gives CDR1 SGHNT, CDR2 YYREEE (reference sequence). This CDR3 comprises 16 residues. Trimming took off 4 bases at V and 6 bases at J, with 19 bases between the two ends. The CDR3 is CASSQGFGSNPGELFF. The DNA of the CDR3 is TGTGCCAGCAGCCAGGGCTTCGGGAGTAACCCCGGGGAGCTGTTTTTT.

This clone was counted only a few times. The chain carries TRBV10-3 and TRBJ2-7; possible D gene TRBD1, 6 bases. The CDR3 runs 17 residues. V was shortened by 2 bases and J by 3 bases, with 20 bases between the two germline ends. The germline V gene has CDR1 ENHRY and CDR2 SYGVKD. This CDR3 is CAISERGGGRALYEQYF. The CDR3 DNA sequence: TGTGCCATCAGTGAGCGAGGTGGGGGCAGGGCACTCTACGAGCAGTACTTC.

The gene calls are TRBV5-1 and TRBJ1-5; a possible D gene is TRBD1 (5 bases). CDR1 and CDR2 (germline): SGHRS, YFSETQ. The CDR3 sequence is 16 residues long. Trimming left V 4 bases short and J 0 bases short, with 14 bases between. The CDR3 sequence is CASSPTVPYSNQPQHF. The CDR3 DNA reads as TGCGCCAGCAGCCCGACAGTACCTTATAGCAATCAGCCCCAGCATTTT.

CDR3 loop: CASSDPGQGNTEAFF. CDR3 coding DNA: TGTGCCAGCAGTGATCCGGGACAGGGGAACACTGAAGCTTTCTTT. The chain has TRBV25-1 and TRBJ1-1; 9 bases align to TRBD1. Germline loops: CDR1 MGHDK, CDR2 SYGVNS. The V segment lost 3 bases and the J segment 1 base; nucleotides outside the gene matches: 3. The CDR3 is 15 amino acids.